These 27 T cell receptor beta chains were all obtained from the same sample, sequenced in a study of T cell clonality in common variable immunodeficiency. The repertoire was sequenced with immunoSEQ multiplex PCR; TCRdb's copy has only in-frame clones and lacks some. The profile covers some 54,000 clones, none occurring a single time. Input material: peripheral blood mononuclear cells. These receptor sequences come from a person between 18 and 75 years old in good health.

There are a few counts of this clone. The read gets to within 3 residues of the CDR3 end, and the germline J gene fills in the rest. This rearrangement joins TRBV30 to TRBJ1-4; the D gene is possibly TRBD1 (5 bases). This CDR3 comprises 14 residues. The germline V and J ends were trimmed by 0 bases and 1 base, with 6 bases remaining between them. Germline V gene sequence: CDR1 GTSNPN, CDR2 SVGIG (reference sequence). Incomplete CDR3 DNA: TGTGCCTGGAGTGTTCAGGGAACTAATGAAAAA. Translated, it gives CAWSVQGTNEK. The CDR3, in full, reads CAWSVQGTNEKLFF.

This clone was detected ten times or more. The read halts 3 residues ahead of the CDR3 end, with the missing end drawn from the germline J gene. V and J are TRBV19 and TRBJ2-1; TRBD2 matches 8 bases. CDR1 is LNHDA and CDR2 is SQIVND in the germline V gene (reference sequence). This CDR3 has 14 residues. The V and J ends lost 6 bases and 4 bases, in that order; junction bases with no gene match: 5. The sequenced CDR3 bases are TGTGCCAGTAGAGCTACTAGCGGTTACAATGAG. Protein sequence: CASRATSGYNE. The entire CDR3 sequence reads CASRATSGYNEQFF.

This clone was counted ten times or more. The observed sequence ends 3 residues before the CDR3 terminus, with the missing tail filled in from the germline J gene. The V gene is TRBV30, the J gene TRBJ1-2; a possible D gene is TRBD1 (5 bases). Germline CDR1 reads GTSNPN; CDR2 reads SVGIG (reference sequence). The germline V and J ends were trimmed by 3 bases and 2 bases, with 10 bases remaining between them. This CDR3 has 13 residues. Here the CDR3 reads CAWRGTENYGYTF. CDR3 bases read: TGTGCCTGGAGAGGGACTGAAAACTATGGC.

This clone was detected many times. Read coverage stops 3 residues before the CDR3 terminus; the germline J gene supplies the remainder. The genes are TRBV6-1 and TRBJ2-4; tentatively, D is TRBD1 (6 bases). CDR3 length equals 12 residues. Germline-derived CDR1 and CDR2 are MNHNS and SASEGT. CDR3 in amino acids: CASSERQVTQYF. The CDR3 bases that were read are TGTGCCAGCAGTGAGAGACAGGTTACT.

Ten or more counts support this clone. The read gets to within 3 residues of the CDR3 end, and the germline J gene fills in the rest. The V call is TRBV23-1, the J call TRBJ1-3; D perhaps matches TRBD1 (6 bases). TRBV23-1 is marked as an open reading frame, function uncertain. The CDR3 is 18 residues long. V lost 0 bases, J lost 2 bases, and 17 bases lay in between. The CDR3 bases that were read are TGCGCCAGCAGTCAATCGCCGATTGCAGGGGAAGCTGGAAACACC. Translated: CASSQSPIAGEAGNT. The entire CDR3 protein reads CASSQSPIAGEAGNTIYF.

This clone has only a few counts. With the read ending 3 residues before the CDR3 end, the germline J gene is used to fill in that end. The chain carries TRBV2 and TRBJ2-7; maybe TRBD2 (6 bases). The CDR3 runs to 14 residues. Germline V CDR1 and CDR2: SNHLY, FYNNEI. Trimming took off 7 bases at V and 1 base at J, with 14 bases between the two ends. The CDR3 is CASKGEALSYEQYF. The part of the CDR3 DNA that was read is TGTGCCAGCAAAGGGGAGGCTTTATCCTACGAG.

Here the CDR3 reads CASSWTGEDTQYF. The CDR3 bases that were read are TGCGCCAGCAGCTGGACAGGGGAAGATACG. J is TRBJ2-3 and V is TRBV5-1; 9 nucleotides match TRBD1. The read ends 3 residues before the CDR3 terminus; that terminus is restored from the germline J gene. The V gene's germline CDR1 is SGHRS and CDR2 YFSETQ. V lost 3 bases, J lost 5 bases, and 1 base stayed unmatched. The CDR3 runs to 13 residues.

This clone was recorded at least ten times. Read coverage stops 3 residues before the CDR3 terminus; the germline J gene supplies the remainder. The chain employs TRBV5-1 and TRBJ2-1; possible D gene TRBD1, 6 bases. The V end lost 3 bases, the J end lost 4 bases, and 11 bases lay between the germline ends. Per germline, CDR1 SGHRS and CDR2 YFSETQ. The CDR3 contains 14 residues. The CDR3 DNA, read in part, is TGCGCCAGCAGCTCGACAGGCTCTTACAATGAG. Encoded protein: CASSSTGSYNE. The full CDR3 protein is CASSSTGSYNEQFF.

In this sample, this clone turned up many times. The CDR3 end lies 3 residues beyond the end of the read and is filled in from the germline J gene. The rearrangement joins TRBV5-6 to TRBJ1-2; 7 bases agree with TRBD1. The V segment lost 7 bases and the J segment 2 bases; nucleotides outside the gene matches: 8. CDR1 is SGHDT and CDR2 is YYEEEE in the germline V gene. The CDR3 runs 14 residues. The CDR3 DNA, read in part, is TGTGCCAGCTCCATCGTCAGGGGGAACTATGGC. Translating it yields CASSIVRGNYG. The entire CDR3 reads CASSIVRGNYGYTF.

In its sample, this clone was seen many times. The read finishes 3 residues shy of the CDR3 end, and the germline J gene is used to complete it. This chain connects TRBV18 to TRBJ2-1, with D perhaps matching TRBD2 (6 bases). The CDR3 covers 15 residues. Germline values: CDR1 KGHSH, CDR2 LQKENI. V was trimmed by 6 bases and J by 2 bases, leaving 14 bases between them. CDR3 in amino acids: CASSPGLLAYNEQFF. The covered CDR3 bases are TGTGCCAGCTCGCCCGGACTACTAGCCTACAATGAG.

This clone occurred many times. The CDR3 sequence: CSARPGTSGGIHEQFF. Partial CDR3 DNA: TGCAGTGCTCGTCCCGGGACTAGCGGGGGGATCCATGAG. This sequence joins TRBV20-1 and TRBJ2-1, with 15 nucleotides matching TRBD2. The CDR3 goes on 3 residues after the read ends, and that part is filled in from the germline J gene. Looked up from germline, CDR1 is DFQATT and CDR2 is SNEGSKA (reference sequence). The CDR3 has 16 residues. The trim removed 5 bases at V and 8 bases at J, leaving 10 bases unmatched.

This clone was seen ten or more times. The sequence runs out 3 residues before the end of the CDR3; the remainder is reconstructed from the germline J gene. This chain uses TRBV29-1 with TRBJ2-7; 14 bases fit TRBD2. The junction had 8 bases not matched to a gene; V was cut back by 4 bases and J by 3 bases. Looked up from germline, CDR1 is SQVTM and CDR2 is ANQGSEA. The CDR3 length is 16 residues. CDR3 DNA, as far as it was read: TGCAGCGTTGTGGGACTAGCGGGAGTCCTTAACTACGAG. It encodes CSVVGLAGVLNYE. The whole CDR3 sequence reads CSVVGLAGVLNYEQYF.

As regards this clone: The read halts 3 residues ahead of the CDR3 end, with the missing end drawn from the germline J gene. The rearrangement links TRBV11-2 to TRBJ2-7; 8 bases are a match to TRBD2. This CDR3 has 12 residues. V lost 8 bases to trimming and J lost 3 bases; unmatched junction nucleotides: 3. Per the germline V gene, CDR1 is SGHAT and CDR2 is FQNNGV. CDR3 bases read: TGTGCCAGCGCCCGGGGGGGCTACGAG. This sequence encodes CASARGGYE. The CDR3 in full is CASARGGYEQYF. Drawing the rest from reference TRBV11-2 and TRBJ2-7, the complete variable domain is EAGVAQSPRYKIIEKRQSVAFWCNPISGHATLYWYQQILGQGPKLLIQFQNNGVVDDSQLPKDRFSAERLKGVDSTLKIQPAKLEDSAVYLCASARGGYEQYFGPGTRLTVT.

Ten or more counts support this clone. The observed sequence ends 3 residues before the CDR3 terminus, with the missing tail filled in from the germline J gene. V usage is TRBV19 and J usage is TRBJ2-3, with TRBD1 matching 7 bases. CDR3 size: 16 residues. The V and J ends lost 6 bases and 4 bases, in that order; junction bases with no gene match: 13. Germline values: CDR1 LNHDA, CDR2 SQIVND (reference sequence). CDR3 DNA, as far as it was read: TGTGCCAGTAGCCTAGACAGGAAAGGGGGCGCAGATACG. Translating gives CASSLDRKGGADT. The complete CDR3 reads CASSLDRKGGADTQYF.

This clone came up many times. Read coverage stops 3 residues before the CDR3 terminus; the germline J gene supplies the remainder. The chain combines TRBV19 with TRBJ2-2; D may correspond to TRBD1 or TRBD2 (6 bases each). V gave up 3 bases and J gave up 4 bases, with 12 bases separating them. The CDR3 loop spans 15 amino acids. Germline V gives CDR1 LNHDA, CDR2 SQIVND (reference sequence). The CDR3 bases that were read are TGTGCCAGTAGTATTCGCAGGGGAGGCACCGGGGAG. Translating gives CASSIRRGGTGE. The entire CDR3 protein is CASSIRRGGTGELFF. Variable domain in full (rest from reference TRBV19 and TRBJ2-2): DGGITQSPKYLFRKEGQNVTLSCEQNLNHDAMYWYRQDPGQGLRLIYYSQIVNDFQKGDIAEGYSVSREKKESFPLTVTSAQKNPTAFYLCASSIRRGGTGELFFGEGSRLTVL.

Only a few counts were recorded for this clone. Sequencing ends 3 residues short of the CDR3 end; the germline J gene provides the rest. The chain is built from TRBV19 and TRBJ1-1; D is possibly TRBD1 (6 bases). V lost 4 bases and J lost 7, with 10 bases in between. This CDR3 contains 12 residues. CDR1 and CDR2 from the germline V gene are LNHDA and SQIVND (reference sequence). The DNA read from the CDR3 is TGTGCCAGTAGTAACACCAGGGGTGAA. The encoded protein is CASSNTRGE. The entire CDR3 protein is CASSNTRGEAFF. The full variable domain, completed using reference TRBV19 and TRBJ1-1, is DGGITQSPKYLFRKEGQNVTLSCEQNLNHDAMYWYRQDPGQGLRLIYYSQIVNDFQKGDIAEGYSVSREKKESFPLTVTSAQKNPTAFYLCASSNTRGEAFFGQGTRLTVV.

This clone occurred many times. The read terminates 3 residues ahead of where the CDR3 ends, so the germline J gene completes it. This chain links TRBV12-3 or TRBV12-4 with TRBJ2-7; 7 nucleotides align to TRBD1. The V and J ends lost 7 bases and 1 base, in that order; junction bases with no gene match: 4. The CDR3 covers 13 residues. The CDR3 bases that were read are TGTGCCAGCAAAAGGACAGGTTCCTACGAG. Residues: CASKRTGSYE. The entire CDR3 protein is CASKRTGSYEQYF.

There are many counts of this clone. Read coverage stops 3 residues before the CDR3 terminus; the germline J gene supplies the remainder. V gene TRBV12-3 or TRBV12-4 combines with J gene TRBJ2-7; a possible D gene is TRBD1 (6 bases). Trimming removed 4 bases at V and 3 bases at J, with 13 bases between. The CDR3 extends over 14 amino acids. This CDR3 reads CASSWAGVRYEQYF. CDR3 DNA, as far as it was read: TGTGCCAGCAGTTGGGCAGGGGTACGCTACGAG.

This clone was detected many times. The read finishes 3 residues shy of the CDR3 end, and the germline J gene is used to complete it. The V gene is TRBV30, the J gene TRBJ2-2; possible D gene TRBD1, 5 bases. The CDR3 contains 13 residues. Germline lookup yields CDR1 GTSNPN and CDR2 SVGIG (reference sequence). Trimming pared 1 base from V and 8 bases from J, leaving 11 bases between. The CDR3 here is CAWSDRLPGELFF. Partial CDR3 DNA: TGTGCCTGGAGTGACAGGTTGCCTGGGGAG.

This clone has a count of ten or more. The read stops 3 residues short of the end of the CDR3; the missing end is completed from the germline J gene. The V call is TRBV20-1, the J call TRBJ2-3; 11 bases match TRBD2. This CDR3 is built from 15 residues. Trimming at V came to 1 base and at J to 6 bases, leaving 6 bases not matched to a gene. The germline gives CDR1 DFQATT, CDR2 SNEGSKA (reference sequence). The CDR3 sequence: CSARVLAGGPDTQYF. The CDR3 bases that were read are TGCAGTGCTAGAGTTTTAGCGGGAGGGCCTGATACG.

Many counts were recorded for this clone. The read is 3 residues too short to cover the CDR3 end, so that end is filled in from the germline J gene. The chain employs TRBV30 and TRBJ1-4; TRBD1 is a possible D gene (6 bases). The CDR3 consists of 14 residues. V was clipped by 0 bases and J by 10 bases, with 15 bases between them. Germline assignment: CDR1 GTSNPN and CDR2 SVGIG (reference sequence). CDR3: CAWSVQGKGGKLFF. The sequenced CDR3 bases are TGTGCCTGGAGTGTACAGGGAAAAGGGGGAAAA. Full variable domain (outside the CDR3, taken from reference TRBV30 and TRBJ1-4): SQTIHQWPATLVQPVGSPLSLECTVEGTSNPNLYWYRQAAGRGLQLLFYSVGIGQISSEVPQNLSASRPQDRQFILSSKKLLLSDSGFYLCAWSVQGKGGKLFFGSGTQLSVL.

This clone was seen at least ten times. The CDR3 end falls 3 residues outside the read, so it is completed with the germline J gene. The chain is built from TRBV6-4 and TRBJ2-2; 8 bases map to TRBD2. V dropped 4 bases and J dropped 3; count of bases not matched to a gene: 7. Per the germline V gene, CDR1 is MRHNA and CDR2 is SNTAGT. The CDR3 sequence is 16 residues long. This CDR3 is CASSGRGGADTGELFF. CDR3 DNA, as far as it was read: TGTGCCAGCAGTGGCCGGGGGGGCGCGGACACCGGGGAG.

This clone was detected many times. Sequencing ends 3 residues short of the CDR3 end; the germline J gene provides the rest. V is TRBV5-1 and J is TRBJ1-6; 9 bases line up with TRBD1. Germline V gene lookup returns CDR1 SGHRS and CDR2 YFSETQ. CDR3 length: 18 residues. V trimming: 1 base; J trimming: 7 bases; junction bases outside the gene matches: 12. The sequenced CDR3 bases are TGCGCCAGCAGCTTGAAGGGACAGGGAAGGGCTAACAATTCACCC. Its translation is CASSLKGQGRANNSP. The CDR3 in full is CASSLKGQGRANNSPLHF.

Only a few counts were recorded for this clone. The read is 3 residues too short to cover the CDR3 end, so that end is filled in from the germline J gene. The chain employs TRBV19 and TRBJ1-2, with D possibly matching TRBD1 (5 bases). CDR3 size: 15 residues. CDR1 and CDR2 (germline): LNHDA, SQIVND (reference sequence). The sequenced CDR3 bases are TGTGCCAGTAGCACGTCGGGGGTTGGGTCCTACGAC. Its protein product is CASSTSGVGSYD. The complete CDR3 reads CASSTSGVGSYDYTF. Full variable domain (remainder filled in from reference TRBV19 and TRBJ1-2): DGGITQSPKYLFRKEGQNVTLSCEQNLNHDAMYWYRQDPGQGLRLIYYSQIVNDFQKGDIAEGYSVSREKKESFPLTVTSAQKNPTAFYLCASSTSGVGSYDYTFGSGTRLTVV.

The table lists this clone with many counts. The read terminates 3 residues ahead of where the CDR3 ends, so the germline J gene completes it. The chain employs TRBV7-9 and TRBJ2-1; 7 positions match TRBD1. The length of the CDR3 is 14 residues. Unmatched junction bases numbered 3, after V lost 7 bases and J lost 0 bases. Per germline, CDR1 SEHNR and CDR2 FQNEAQ (reference sequence). The CDR3 spells CASTRTGSYNEQFF. CDR3 DNA (partial): TGTGCCAGCACCCGGACAGGCTCCTACAATGAG.

There are many counts of this clone. The read halts 3 residues ahead of the CDR3 end, with the missing end drawn from the germline J gene. This chain connects TRBV2 to TRBJ1-1; 9 positions agree with TRBD1. This CDR3 region has 16 residues. The germline V gene has CDR1 SNHLY and CDR2 FYNNEI. Germline trimming cut 5 bases from V and 3 bases from J; bases unmatched to any gene: 10. CDR3: CASSQTGGRWDTEAFF. The sequenced part of the CDR3 DNA is TGTGCCAGCAGTCAAACAGGGGGCCGGTGGGACACTGAA.

This clone was counted at least ten times. Read sequence stops 3 residues before the CDR3 end, and the germline J gene provides the missing end. This chain connects TRBV5-1 to TRBJ2-2, with D tentatively TRBD1 (5 bases). V lost 2 bases and J 4 bases, leaving 12 bases between the germline ends. From germline, CDR1 is SGHRS and CDR2 YFSETQ. This CDR3 comprises 15 residues. The CDR3 reads CASSFTGVGTGELFF. Incomplete CDR3 DNA: TGCGCCAGCAGCTTTACAGGAGTTGGCACCGGGGAG.